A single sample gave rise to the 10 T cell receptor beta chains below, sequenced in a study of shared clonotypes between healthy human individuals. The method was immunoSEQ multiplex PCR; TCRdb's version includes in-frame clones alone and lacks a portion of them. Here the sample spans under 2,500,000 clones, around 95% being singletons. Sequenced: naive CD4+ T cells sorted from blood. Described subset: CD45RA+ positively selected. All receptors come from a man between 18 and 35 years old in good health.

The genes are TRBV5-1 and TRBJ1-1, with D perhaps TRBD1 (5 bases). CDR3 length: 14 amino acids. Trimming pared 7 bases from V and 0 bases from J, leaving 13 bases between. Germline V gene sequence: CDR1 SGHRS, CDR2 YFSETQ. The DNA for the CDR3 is TGCGCCAGCGGGGCCAGTGGGATGAACACTGAAGCTTTCTTT. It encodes CASGASGMNTEAFF.

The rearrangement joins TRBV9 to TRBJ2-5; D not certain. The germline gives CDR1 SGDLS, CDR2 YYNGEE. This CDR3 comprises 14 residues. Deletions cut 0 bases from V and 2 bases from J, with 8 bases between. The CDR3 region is CASSVASWQETQYF. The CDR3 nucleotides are TGTGCCAGCAGCGTAGCTAGTTGGCAAGAGACCCAGTACTTC.

CDR3 nucleotides: TGTGCCAGCAGTCCGGGCAGGGCGGAAGGGGCCAACGTCCTGACTTTC. Protein product: CASSPGRAEGANVLTF. The V and J genes are TRBV7-9 and TRBJ2-6; D is possibly TRBD1 (5 bases). With 6 bases removed from V and 4 bases from J, the gap between germline ends came to 16 bases. CDR1 SEHNR and CDR2 FQNEAQ come from the germline V gene (reference sequence). The CDR3 covers 16 residues.

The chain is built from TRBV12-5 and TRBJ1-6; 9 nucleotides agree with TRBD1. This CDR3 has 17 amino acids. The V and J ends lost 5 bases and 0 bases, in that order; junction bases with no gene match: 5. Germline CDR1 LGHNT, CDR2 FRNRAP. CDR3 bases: TGTGCTAGTGGTGCGCACAGGGGGCTCTCCTATAATTCACCCCTCCACTTT. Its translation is CASGAHRGLSYNSPLHF. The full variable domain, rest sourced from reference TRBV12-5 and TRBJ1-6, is DARVTQTPRHKVTEMGQEVTMRCQPILGHNTVFWYRQTMMQGLELLAYFRNRAPLDDSGMPKDRFSAEMPDATLATLKIQPSEPRDSAVYFCASGAHRGLSYNSPLHFGNGTRLTVT.

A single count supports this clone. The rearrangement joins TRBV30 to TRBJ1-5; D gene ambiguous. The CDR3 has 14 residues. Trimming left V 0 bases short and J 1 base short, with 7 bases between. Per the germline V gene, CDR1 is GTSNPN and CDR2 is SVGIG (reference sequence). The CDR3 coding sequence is TGTGCCTGGAGTGTACTGCAAAGCAATCAGCCCCAGCATTTT. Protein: CAWSVLQSNQPQHF.

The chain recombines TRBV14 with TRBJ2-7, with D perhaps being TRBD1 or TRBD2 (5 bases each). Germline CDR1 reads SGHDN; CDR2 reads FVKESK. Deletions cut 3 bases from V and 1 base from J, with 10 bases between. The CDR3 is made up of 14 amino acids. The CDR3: CASSHGGQSYEQYF. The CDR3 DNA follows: TGTGCCAGCAGCCATGGGGGTCAATCCTACGAGCAGTACTTC. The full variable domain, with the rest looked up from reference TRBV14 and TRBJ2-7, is EAGVTQFPSHSVIEKGQTVTLRCDPISGHDNLYWYRRVMGKEIKFLLHFVKESKQDESGMPNNRFLAERTGGTYSTLKVQPAELEDSGVYFCASSHGGQSYEQYFGPGTRLTVT.

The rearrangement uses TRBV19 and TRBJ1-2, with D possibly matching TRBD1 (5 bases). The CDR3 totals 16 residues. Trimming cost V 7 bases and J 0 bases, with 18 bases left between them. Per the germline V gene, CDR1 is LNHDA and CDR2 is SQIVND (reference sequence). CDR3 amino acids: CASIPALDRANYGYTF. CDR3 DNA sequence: TGTGCCAGTATCCCGGCTTTAGACAGAGCTAACTATGGCTACACCTTC.

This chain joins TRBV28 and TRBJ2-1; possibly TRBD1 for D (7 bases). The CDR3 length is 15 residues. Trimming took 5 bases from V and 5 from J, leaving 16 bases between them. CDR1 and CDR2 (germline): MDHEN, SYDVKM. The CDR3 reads CASSGRGAGNNEQFF. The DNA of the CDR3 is TGTGCCAGCAGTGGCAGGGGGGCGGGGAACAATGAGCAGTTCTTC.

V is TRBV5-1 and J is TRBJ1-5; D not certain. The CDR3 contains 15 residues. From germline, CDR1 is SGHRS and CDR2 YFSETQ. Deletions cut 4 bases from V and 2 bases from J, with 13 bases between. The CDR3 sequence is CASSPLGPGNQPQHF. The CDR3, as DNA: TGCGCCAGCAGCCCCCTAGGGCCTGGCAATCAGCCCCAGCATTTT.

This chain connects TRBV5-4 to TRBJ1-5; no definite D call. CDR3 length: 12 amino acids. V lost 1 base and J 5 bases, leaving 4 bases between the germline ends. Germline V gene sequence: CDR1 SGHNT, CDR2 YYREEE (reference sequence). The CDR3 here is CASSLLDQPQHF. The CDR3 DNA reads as TGTGCCAGCAGCTTGTTAGATCAGCCCCAGCATTTT.